What follows are 20 T cell receptor beta chains derived from one specimen sequenced in a study of cytomegalovirus exposure and HLA in healthy donors. The PCR ran on 60 Vbeta and 13 Jbeta primers. TCRdb's copy holds only in-frame clones and misses some; the assay was immunoSEQ multiplex PCR. The profile covers about 180,000 clones, with 76% appearing a single time and under 2.5% taken by the ten largest. Sequenced sample: PBMCs. The source is a woman aged 25 to 45 in good health and CMV-seropositive.

The rearrangement links TRBV6-5 to TRBJ2-1; 11 positions agree with TRBD2. This CDR3 is 15 amino acids long. CDR1 MNHEY and CDR2 SVGAGI come from the germline V gene. V trimming: 4 bases; J trimming: 10 bases; junction bases outside the gene matches: 9. This CDR3 reads CASSLAGGRMGEQFF. CDR3 bases: TGTGCCAGCAGTTTAGCGGGGGGGCGCATGGGGGAGCAGTTCTTC.

This chain links TRBV9 with TRBJ1-6; the match to TRBD1 covers 8 bases. This CDR3 has 14 amino acids. The germline V gene encodes CDR1 SGDLS and CDR2 YYNGEE. The V and J ends lost 2 bases and 7 bases, in that order; junction bases with no gene match: 2. CDR3 region: CASSVQGANSPLHF. In nucleotides, the CDR3 is TGTGCCAGCAGCGTCCAGGGGGCGAATTCACCCCTCCACTTT. Supplemented by reference TRBV9 and TRBJ1-6, the full variable domain reads DSGVTQTPKHLITATGQRVTLRCSPRSGDLSVYWYQQSLDQGLQFLIQYYNGEERAKGNILERFSAQQFPDLHSELNLSSLELGDSALYFCASSVQGANSPLHFGNGTRLTVT.

This clone has just one count. V and J are TRBV5-1 and TRBJ1-4, with D tentatively TRBD1 (6 bases). This CDR3 is built from 19 residues. Per the germline V gene, CDR1 is SGHRS and CDR2 is YFSETQ. The germline V and J ends were trimmed by 0 bases and 3 bases, with 21 bases remaining between them. The CDR3 DNA sequence: TGCGCCAGCAGCTTGGGAAGGAGGACAGTGCGGGTGGCTAATGAAAAACTGTTTTTT. Protein product: CASSLGRRTVRVANEKLFF.

This chain uses TRBV5-5 with TRBJ1-5, with D perhaps TRBD1 (5 bases). V was shortened by 0 bases and J by 7 bases, with 11 bases between the two germline ends. This CDR3 contains 14 residues. Germline V gene lookup returns CDR1 SGHKS and CDR2 YYEKEE (reference sequence). The CDR3 sequence: CASSLEGARQPQHF. The CDR3 region has the DNA TGTGCCAGCAGCTTGGAAGGGGCCCGGCAGCCCCAGCATTTT.

This clone was recorded a few times. V gene TRBV7-8 combines with J gene TRBJ2-7; a weak D match, TRBD2 (7 bases). CDR1 is SGHVS, CDR2 FQNEAQ, per germline. V lost 1 base to trimming and J lost 6 bases, with 16 bases between them. This CDR3 is built from 15 residues. The CDR3 protein is CASSLEGGGLFEQYF. The CDR3 bases are TGTGCCAGCAGCTTAGAGGGGGGGGGTCTTTTCGAGCAGTACTTC.

This clone was seen only a few times. This chain links TRBV4-3 with TRBJ2-1; 8 bases align to TRBD1. The CDR3 has 14 residues. Losses at the gene ends were 4 bases for V and 11 bases for J; bases not matched to a gene: 10. Germline V CDR1 and CDR2: LGHNA, YSLEER. CDR3 region: CASSRGTGMFQQFF. The CDR3 nucleotides are TGCGCCAGCAGCCGTGGGACAGGAATGTTTCAGCAGTTCTTC.

The V and J genes are TRBV7-2 and TRBJ2-1; 10 positions agree with TRBD2. The germline CDR1 and CDR2 sequences are SGHTA and FQGNSA. Germline trimming cut 1 base from V and 3 bases from J; bases unmatched to any gene: 0. The CDR3 runs to 15 residues. As DNA, the CDR3 is TGTGCCAGCAGCTTAGGGACTAGCGGCTACAATGAGCAGTTCTTC. Protein product: CASSLGTSGYNEQFF.

This chain uses TRBV15 with TRBJ2-3; D gene uncertain. Trimming took off 0 bases at V and 3 bases at J, with 13 bases between the two ends. The CDR3 length is 16 residues. Germline CDR1 and CDR2: LNHNV and YYDKDF (reference sequence). Here the CDR3 DNA reads TGTGCCACCAGCAGAGATACGGTAGATTTAACAGATACGCAGTATTTT. Its translation: CATSRDTVDLTDTQYF.

This clone was picked up a small number of times. This chain uses TRBV13 with TRBJ2-3, with 12 positions matching TRBD2. The V gene's germline CDR1 is PRHDT and CDR2 FYEKMQ (reference sequence). CDR3 length: 16 amino acids. The V segment lost 5 bases and the J segment 2 bases; nucleotides outside the gene matches: 5. CDR3 DNA sequence: TGTGCCAGCAGCCCTCGGACTAGCGGGGACACAGATACGCAGTATTTT. Translating gives CASSPRTSGDTDTQYF.

This clone has just a few counts. The chain joins TRBV28 to TRBJ2-7; TRBD1 aligns across 8 bases. With 3 bases clipped from V and 8 bases from J, the junction kept 6 bases outside the gene matches. This CDR3 contains 13 residues. The germline CDR1 and CDR2 sequences are MDHEN and SYDVKM. The CDR3 protein is CASSLYRGAKQYF. CDR3 nucleotide sequence: TGTGCCAGCAGTTTGTACAGGGGGGCGAAGCAGTACTTC.

The genes are TRBV9 and TRBJ2-1; D is ambiguous. V was shortened by 0 bases and J by 0 bases, with 10 bases between the two germline ends. Germline CDR1 SGDLS, CDR2 YYNGEE. There are 16 residues in the CDR3. CDR3: CASSVERKNSYNEQFF. CDR3 DNA sequence: TGTGCCAGCAGCGTAGAGAGGAAAAACTCCTACAATGAGCAGTTCTTC.

With respect to this clone: The same CDR3 can be traced to other DNA sequences in this sample. The chain carries TRBV7-9 and TRBJ1-2; D uncertain. The V gene lost 6 bases and the J gene lost 4 bases, with 21 bases spanning the gap. Per the germline V gene, CDR1 is SEHNR and CDR2 is FQNEAQ (reference sequence). The CDR3 spans 16 residues. The CDR3 is CASSSLSGIEGYGYTF. The DNA of the CDR3 is TGTGCCAGCAGTTCGCTCAGCGGGATAGAGGGCTATGGCTACACCTTC.

CDR3 protein: CASSFRLFGESDTQYF. The CDR3 coding sequence is TGTGCCAGCAGTTTTAGGCTGTTCGGGGAATCGGATACGCAGTATTTT. The V call is TRBV28, the J call TRBJ2-3; tentatively, D is TRBD2 (5 bases). Per the germline V gene, CDR1 is MDHEN and CDR2 is SYDVKM. Between the trimmed V and J ends, which lost 3 bases and 6 bases, there was a span of 19 bases. The CDR3 contains 16 residues.

V usage is TRBV6-5 and J usage is TRBJ2-3; D perhaps matches TRBD2 (7 bases). Germline V gene data show CDR1 as MNHEY and CDR2 as SVGAGI. This CDR3 has 14 residues. Trimming took off 11 bases at V and 8 bases at J, with 23 bases between the two ends. The CDR3 loop reads CACAGGGAGATQYF. The CDR3 coding sequence is TGTGCCTGCGCCGGTGGGGGGGCGGGGGCTACGCAGTATTTT.

This chain joins TRBV12-5 and TRBJ2-5; 10 bases map to TRBD2. The junction had 5 bases not matched to a gene; V was cut back by 3 bases and J by 4 bases. The CDR3 length is 15 residues. Germline values: CDR1 LGHNT, CDR2 FRNRAP. CDR3: CASGFELAGRETQYF. CDR3 DNA: TGTGCTAGTGGTTTCGAACTAGCGGGGCGAGAGACCCAGTACTTC.

The V and J genes are TRBV6-5 and TRBJ2-2; the D gene is possibly TRBD2 (6 bases). This CDR3 has 16 residues. The germline gives CDR1 MNHEY, CDR2 SVGAGI. V was trimmed by 0 bases and J by 6 bases, leaving 14 bases between them. The CDR3 reads CASSYSAGEASGELFF. CDR3 bases: TGTGCCAGCAGTTACTCCGCCGGGGAGGCTTCCGGGGAGCTGTTTTTT.

V and J are TRBV21-1 and TRBJ1-4. TRBV21-1 is termed a pseudogene. CDR3 size: 18 residues. CDR3 in amino acids: CASSKVLRSVGGFEKLFF. The CDR3 nucleotides are TGTGCCAGCAGCAAAGTTTTAAGGTCGGTGGGGGGATTTGAAAAACTGTTTTTT.

The chain is built from TRBV30 and TRBJ1-5; 8 bases are shared with TRBD1. This CDR3 spans 13 amino acids. Unmatched junction bases numbered 6, after V lost 5 bases and J lost 6 bases. Germline values: CDR1 GTSNPN, CDR2 SVGIG (reference sequence). CDR3 protein: CAWDRGGGQPQHF. As DNA, the CDR3 is TGTGCCTGGGACAGGGGCGGGGGTCAGCCCCAGCATTTT. Full variable domain (rest looked up from reference TRBV30 and TRBJ1-5): SQTIHQWPATLVQPVGSPLSLECTVEGTSNPNLYWYRQAAGRGLQLLFYSVGIGQISSEVPQNLSASRPQDRQFILSSKKLLLSDSGFYLCAWDRGGGQPQHFGDGTRLSIL.

This clone was found a few times. The chain recombines TRBV7-9 with TRBJ1-2; D not resolved. Germline CDR1 reads SEHNR; CDR2 reads FQNEAQ (reference sequence). The germline V and J ends were trimmed by 2 bases and 2 bases, with 9 bases remaining between them. CDR3 size: 14 residues. CDR3 sequence: CASSLRVLNYGYTF. CDR3 nucleotides: TGTGCCAGCAGCTTACGAGTCTTAAACTATGGCTACACCTTC.

The sample holds one count of this clone. V gene TRBV4-2 combines with J gene TRBJ2-5, with 11 bases lining up with TRBD2. J lost 3 bases, V lost 0 bases, and 6 bases had no gene match. Germline CDR1 and CDR2: LGHNA and YNFKEQ. This CDR3 contains 17 residues. CDR3 sequence: CASSQDNSGGAEETQYF. As DNA, the CDR3 is TGTGCCAGCAGCCAAGACAATAGCGGGGGGGCGGAAGAGACCCAGTACTTC.